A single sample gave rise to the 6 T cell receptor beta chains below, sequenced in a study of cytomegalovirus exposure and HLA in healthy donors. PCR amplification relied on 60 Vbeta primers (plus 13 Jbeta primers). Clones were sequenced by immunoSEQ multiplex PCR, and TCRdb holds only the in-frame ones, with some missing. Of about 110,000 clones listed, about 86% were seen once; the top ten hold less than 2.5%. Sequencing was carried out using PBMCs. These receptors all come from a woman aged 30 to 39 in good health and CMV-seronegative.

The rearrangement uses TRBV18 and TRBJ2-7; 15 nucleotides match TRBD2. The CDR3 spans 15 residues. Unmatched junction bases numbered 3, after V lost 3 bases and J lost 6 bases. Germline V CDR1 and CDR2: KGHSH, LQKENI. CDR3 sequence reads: CASSPPGLAGGEQYF. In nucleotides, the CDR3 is TGTGCCAGCTCACCTCCGGGACTAGCGGGAGGCGAGCAGTACTTC. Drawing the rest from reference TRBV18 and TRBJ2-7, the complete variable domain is NAGVMQNPRHLVRRRGQEARLRCSPMKGHSHVYWYRQLPEEGLKFMVYLQKENIIDESGMPKERFSAEFPKEGPSILRIQQVVRGDSAAYFCASSPPGLAGGEQYFGPGTRLTVT.

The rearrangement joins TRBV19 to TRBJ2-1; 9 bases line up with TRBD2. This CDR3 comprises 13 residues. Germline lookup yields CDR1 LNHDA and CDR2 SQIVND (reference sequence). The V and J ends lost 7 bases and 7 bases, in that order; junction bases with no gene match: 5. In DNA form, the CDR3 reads TGTGCCAGTAAGCTAGCGGGACGGAATGAGCAGTTCTTC. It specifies CASKLAGRNEQFF.

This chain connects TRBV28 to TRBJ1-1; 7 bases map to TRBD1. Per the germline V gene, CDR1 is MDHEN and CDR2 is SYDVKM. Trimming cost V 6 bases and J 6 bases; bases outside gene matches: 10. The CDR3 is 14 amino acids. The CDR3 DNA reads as TGTGCCAGCAGGTTGCCGGGACAGTCTCCTGAAGCTTTCTTT. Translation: CASRLPGQSPEAFF.

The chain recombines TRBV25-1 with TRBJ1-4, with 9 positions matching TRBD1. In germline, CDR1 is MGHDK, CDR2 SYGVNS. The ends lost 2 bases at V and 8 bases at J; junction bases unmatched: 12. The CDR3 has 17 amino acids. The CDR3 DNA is TGTGCCAGCAGTGAAGGGGGACAGGGAGGTCTCGAGGAAAAACTGTTTTTT. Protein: CASSEGGQGGLEEKLFF. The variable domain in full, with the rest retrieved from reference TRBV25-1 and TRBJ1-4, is EADIYQTPRYLVIGTGKKITLECSQTMGHDKMYWYQQDPGMELHLIHYSYGVNSTEKGDLSSESTVSRIRTEHFPLTLESARPSHTSQYLCASSEGGQGGLEEKLFFGSGTQLSVL.

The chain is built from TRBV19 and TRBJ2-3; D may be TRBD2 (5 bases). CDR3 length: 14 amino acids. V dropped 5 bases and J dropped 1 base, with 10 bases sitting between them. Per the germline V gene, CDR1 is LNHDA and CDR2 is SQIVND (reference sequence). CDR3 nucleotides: TGTGCCAGTAGTCACGGGATACGCACAGATACGCAGTATTTT. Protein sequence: CASSHGIRTDTQYF.

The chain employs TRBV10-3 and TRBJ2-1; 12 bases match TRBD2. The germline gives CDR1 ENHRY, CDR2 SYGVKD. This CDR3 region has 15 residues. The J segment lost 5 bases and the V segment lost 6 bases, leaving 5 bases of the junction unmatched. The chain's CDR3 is CAISLGLAGNNEQFF. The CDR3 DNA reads TGTGCCATCAGCCTGGGACTAGCGGGTAACAATGAGCAGTTCTTC.